One sample yielded the 9 T cell receptor beta chains listed below, sequenced in a study of tumor and adjacent non-tumor tissue in lung cancer. This sample's RNA came from whole unsorted tissue. The library came from three nested PCR rounds adapted from ARM-PCR protocols. TCRdb passed the multiplex PCR reads through MiXCR, listing each CDR3 protein once. Of about 200,000 distinct CDR3 sequences in the sample, 70% to 75% were seen once. The source material was lung tumor tissue. The receptors shown here come from a man in his sixties with non-small cell lung cancer.

The chain joins TRBV11-3 to TRBJ2-5; TRBD1 or TRBD2 may be the D gene (6 bases each). The CDR3 loop spans 15 amino acids. Germline assignment: CDR1 SGHNT and CDR2 YENEEA. V was shortened by 3 bases and J by 2 bases, with 13 bases between the two germline ends. CDR3 nucleotide sequence: TGTGCCAGCAGCTTCGAGAGGGGGAGGCAAGAGACCCAGTACTTC. Translation gives CASSFERGRQETQYF.

This sequence joins TRBV20-1 and TRBJ1-3; D is perhaps TRBD1 (6 bases). The germline gives CDR1 DFQATT, CDR2 SNEGSKA (reference sequence). The CDR3 has 14 amino acids. The V and J ends lost 8 bases and 2 bases respectively, with 16 bases between them. The CDR3 loop reads CSTGDRGPGNTIYF. The DNA for the CDR3 is TGCAGTACTGGTGATCGGGGGCCTGGAAACACCATATATTTT.

This clonotype occurred once. V gene TRBV4-3 combines with J gene TRBJ1-1; maybe TRBD1 (5 bases). Germline loops: CDR1 LGHNA, CDR2 YSLEER. The CDR3 totals 17 residues. Trimming removed 0 bases from V and 5 bases from J, with 19 bases in between. The CDR3 is CASSQDIRGSSGTEAFF. In DNA, the CDR3 is TGCGCCAGCAGCCAAGACATTCGGGGCAGTTCGGGAACTGAAGCTTTCTTT.

On this clonotype: This likely comes from a read error, as the CDR3 has no conserved phenylalanine or tryptophan at its end. The rearrangement links TRBV11-3 to TRBJ2-1; D gene unclear. V was pared by 5 bases and J by 0 bases, with 11 bases between. This CDR3 spans 15 amino acids. Per the germline V gene, CDR1 is SGHNT and CDR2 is YENEEA. CDR3 DNA sequence: TGTGCCAGCAGCATCACCTCGGGCTCCTACAATGAGCAGTTCATC. It specifies CASSITSGSYNEQFI.

V gene TRBV11-3 combines with J gene TRBJ2-5, with a tentative D call TRBD2 (5 bases). The V end was cut by 5 bases, the J end by 5 bases, with 15 bases between. The CDR3 is made up of 14 amino acids. Germline-derived CDR1 and CDR2 are SGHNT and YENEEA. CDR3 sequence: CASSPRAEVETQYF. The CDR3 region has the DNA TGTGCCAGCAGCCCAAGAGCGGAAGTGGAGACCCAGTACTTC.

This clonotype was counted only a few times. The rearrangement links TRBV24-1 to TRBJ2-3, with TRBD2 matching over 12 bases. With V trimmed by 3 bases and J by 4 bases, 4 bases remained unmatched. The germline gives CDR1 KGHDR, CDR2 SFDVKD. The CDR3 is 16 residues long. The CDR3 coding sequence is TGTGCCACCAGTGATGGAACTAGCGGGGGGCCAGATACGCAGTATTTT. Protein: CATSDGTSGGPDTQYF.

Turning to this clonotype: Possible read error: a much larger clone is one base away. The final CDR3 position lacks the conserved phenylalanine or tryptophan, pointing to a likely read error. This rearrangement joins TRBV5-5 to TRBJ1-1; 9 bases are shared with TRBD1. J was trimmed by 5 bases and V by 5 bases; bases with no gene match: 7. The CDR3 is made up of 14 amino acids. Germline V gene data show CDR1 as SGHKS and CDR2 as YYEKEE (reference sequence). CDR3 DNA sequence: TGTGCCAGCAGATTCGGACAGGGGACGACTGAAGCTTTCATT. Amino acids: CASRFGQGTTEAFI.

At least ten counts were recorded for this clonotype. The chain uses TRBV6-1 and TRBJ2-5; TRBD1 aligns across 9 bases. The CDR3 has 14 amino acids. Germline CDR1 MNHNS, CDR2 SASEGT. V lost 5 bases, J lost 5 bases, and 6 bases stayed unmatched. The CDR3 loop reads CASSKRDRDETQYF. CDR3 bases: TGTGCCAGCAGTAAACGGGACAGGGACGAGACCCAGTACTTC.

The chain links TRBV11-3 to TRBJ1-1; 9 bases map to TRBD1. Per germline, CDR1 SGHNT and CDR2 YENEEA. The CDR3 contains 17 residues. V was clipped by 0 bases and J by 13 bases; unmatched bases: 18. For the CDR3, the DNA is TGTGCCAGCAGCTTAGAGTTTGCGGGACAGGGTCAATATTCAGTTTTCTTT. Translating it yields CASSLEFAGQGQYSVFF. Filled out from reference TRBV11-3 and TRBJ1-1, the complete variable domain reads EAGVVQSPRYKIIEKKQPVAFWCNPISGHNTLYWYLQNLGQGPELLIRYENEEAVDDSQLPKDRFSAERLKGVDSTLKIQPAELGDSAVYLCASSLEFAGQGQYSVFFGQGTRLTVV.